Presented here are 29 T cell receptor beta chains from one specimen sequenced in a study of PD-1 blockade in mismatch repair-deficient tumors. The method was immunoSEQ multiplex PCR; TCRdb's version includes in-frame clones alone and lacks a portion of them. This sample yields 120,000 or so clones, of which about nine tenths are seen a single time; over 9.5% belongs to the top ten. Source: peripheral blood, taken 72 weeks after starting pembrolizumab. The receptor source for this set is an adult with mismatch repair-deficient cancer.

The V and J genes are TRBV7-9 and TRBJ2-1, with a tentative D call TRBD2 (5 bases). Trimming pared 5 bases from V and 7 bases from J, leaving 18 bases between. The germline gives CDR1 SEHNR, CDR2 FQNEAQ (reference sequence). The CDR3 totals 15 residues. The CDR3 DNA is TGTGCCAGCAGCCCCCCGACGGGAATGCGGAATGAGCAGTTCTTC. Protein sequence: CASSPPTGMRNEQFF.

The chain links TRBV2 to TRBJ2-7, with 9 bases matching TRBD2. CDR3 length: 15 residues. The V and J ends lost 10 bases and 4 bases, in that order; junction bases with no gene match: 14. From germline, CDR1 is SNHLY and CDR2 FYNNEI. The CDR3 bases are TGTGCCACTCTGAGGGTTAGCGGGAGAGCGTACGAGCAGTACTTC. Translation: CATLRVSGRAYEQYF.

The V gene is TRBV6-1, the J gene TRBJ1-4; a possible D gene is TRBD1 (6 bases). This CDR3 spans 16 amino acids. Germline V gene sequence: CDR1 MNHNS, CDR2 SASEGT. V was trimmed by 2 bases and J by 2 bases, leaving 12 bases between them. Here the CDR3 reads CASSERGAGTNEKLFF. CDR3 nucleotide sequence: TGTGCCAGCAGTGAACGGGGGGCAGGGACTAATGAAAAACTGTTTTTT.

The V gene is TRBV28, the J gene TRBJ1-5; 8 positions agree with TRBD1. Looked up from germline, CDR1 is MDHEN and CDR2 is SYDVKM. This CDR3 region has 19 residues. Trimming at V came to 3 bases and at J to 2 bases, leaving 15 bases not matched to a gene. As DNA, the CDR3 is TGTGCCAGCAGTTTTGGCGGCAGGGGGCGGGGATACGGCAATCAGCCCCAGCATTTT. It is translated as CASSFGGRGRGYGNQPQHF.

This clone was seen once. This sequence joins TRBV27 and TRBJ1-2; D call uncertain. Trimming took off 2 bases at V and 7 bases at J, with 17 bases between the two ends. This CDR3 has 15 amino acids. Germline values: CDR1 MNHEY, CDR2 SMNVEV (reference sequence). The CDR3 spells CASSLRDKWVGGYTF. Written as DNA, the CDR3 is TGTGCCAGCAGTTTACGTGACAAATGGGTGGGTGGCTACACCTTC.

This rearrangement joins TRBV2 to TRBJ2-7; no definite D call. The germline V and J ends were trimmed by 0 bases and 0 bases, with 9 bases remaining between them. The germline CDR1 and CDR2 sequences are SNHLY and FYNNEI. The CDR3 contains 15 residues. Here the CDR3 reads CASSEARRSSYEQYF. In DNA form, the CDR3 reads TGTGCCAGCAGTGAAGCGCGAAGGAGCTCCTACGAGCAGTACTTC.

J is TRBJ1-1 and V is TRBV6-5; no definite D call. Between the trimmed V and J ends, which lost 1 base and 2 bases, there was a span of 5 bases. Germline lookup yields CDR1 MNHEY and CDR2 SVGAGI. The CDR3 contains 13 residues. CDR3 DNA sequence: TGTGCCAGCAGTTACTTGAGAAACACTGAAGCTTTCTTT. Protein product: CASSYLRNTEAFF.

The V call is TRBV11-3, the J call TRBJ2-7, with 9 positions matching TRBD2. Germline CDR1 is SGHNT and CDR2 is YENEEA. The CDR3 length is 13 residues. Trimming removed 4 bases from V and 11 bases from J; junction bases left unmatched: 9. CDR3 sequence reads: CASSSGLASLEYF. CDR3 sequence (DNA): TGTGCCAGCAGCTCGGGACTAGCCTCCCTGGAGTACTTC.

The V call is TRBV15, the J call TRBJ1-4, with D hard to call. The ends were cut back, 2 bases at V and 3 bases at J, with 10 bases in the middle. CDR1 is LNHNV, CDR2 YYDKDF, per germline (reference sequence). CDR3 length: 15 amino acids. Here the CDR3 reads CATSRKHQANEKLFF. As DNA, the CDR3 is TGTGCCACCAGCAGAAAACACCAGGCTAATGAAAAACTGTTTTTT. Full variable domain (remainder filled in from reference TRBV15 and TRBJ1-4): DAMVIQNPRYQVTQFGKPVTLSCSQTLNHNVMYWYQQKSSQAPKLLFHYYDKDFNNEADTPDNFQSRRPNTSFCFLDIRSPGLGDTAMYLCATSRKHQANEKLFFGSGTQLSVL.

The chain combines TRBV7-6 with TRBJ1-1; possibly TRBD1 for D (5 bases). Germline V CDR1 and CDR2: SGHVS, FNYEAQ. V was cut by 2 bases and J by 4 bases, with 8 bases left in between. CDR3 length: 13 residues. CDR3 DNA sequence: TGTGCCAGCAGCTTAACCACAGGCACTGAAGCTTTCTTT. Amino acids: CASSLTTGTEAFF.

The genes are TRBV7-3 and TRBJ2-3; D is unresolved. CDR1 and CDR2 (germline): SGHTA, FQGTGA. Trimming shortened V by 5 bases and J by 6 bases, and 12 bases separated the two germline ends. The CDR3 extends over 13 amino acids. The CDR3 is CASSPQQGDTQYF. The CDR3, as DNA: TGTGCCAGCAGCCCCCAGCAAGGGGATACGCAGTATTTT.

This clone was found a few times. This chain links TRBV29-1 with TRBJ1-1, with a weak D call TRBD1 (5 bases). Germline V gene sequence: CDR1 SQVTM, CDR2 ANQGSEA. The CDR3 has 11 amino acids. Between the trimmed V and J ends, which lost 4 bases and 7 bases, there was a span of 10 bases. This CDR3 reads CSVGLGLEAFF. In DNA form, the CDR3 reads TGCAGCGTTGGTTTGGGGCTTGAAGCTTTCTTT. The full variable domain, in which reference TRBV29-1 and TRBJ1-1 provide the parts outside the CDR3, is SAVISQKPSRDICQRGTSLTIQCQVDSQVTMMFWYRQQPGQSLTLIATANQGSEATYESGFVIDKFPISRPNLTFSTLTVSNMSPEDSSIYLCSVGLGLEAFFGQGTRLTVV.

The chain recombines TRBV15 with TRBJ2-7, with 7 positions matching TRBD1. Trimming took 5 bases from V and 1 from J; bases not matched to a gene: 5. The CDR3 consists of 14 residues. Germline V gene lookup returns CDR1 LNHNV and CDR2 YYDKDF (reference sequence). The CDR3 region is CATSFRDSSYEQYF. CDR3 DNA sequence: TGTGCCACCAGCTTCCGGGACAGTTCCTACGAGCAGTACTTC.

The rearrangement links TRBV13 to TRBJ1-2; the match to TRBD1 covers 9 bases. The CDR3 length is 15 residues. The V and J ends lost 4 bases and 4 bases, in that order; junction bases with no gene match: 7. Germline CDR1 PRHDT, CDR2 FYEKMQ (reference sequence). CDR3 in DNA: TGTGCCAGCAGCTCAGGGACAGGGAAGGGCTATGGCTACACCTTC. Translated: CASSSGTGKGYGYTF. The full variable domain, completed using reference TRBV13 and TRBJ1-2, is AAGVIQSPRHLIKEKRETATLKCYPIPRHDTVYWYQQGPGQDPQFLISFYEKMQSDKGSIPDRFSAQQFSDYHSELNMSSLELGDSALYFCASSSGTGKGYGYTFGSGTRLTVV.

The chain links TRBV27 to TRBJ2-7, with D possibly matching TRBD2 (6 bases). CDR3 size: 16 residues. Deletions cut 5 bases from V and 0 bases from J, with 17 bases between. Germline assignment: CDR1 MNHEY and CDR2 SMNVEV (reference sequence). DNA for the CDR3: TGTGCCAGCAGTCCGGTTGGGCGGGGAACCTCCTACGAGCAGTACTTC. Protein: CASSPVGRGTSYEQYF.

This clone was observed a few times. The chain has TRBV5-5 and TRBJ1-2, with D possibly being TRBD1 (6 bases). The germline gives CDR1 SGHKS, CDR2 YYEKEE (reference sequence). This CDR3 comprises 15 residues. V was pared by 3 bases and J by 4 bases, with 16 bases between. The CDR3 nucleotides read TGTGCCAGCAGCTCAATACAGGGTCTGGGCTATGGCTACACCTTC. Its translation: CASSSIQGLGYGYTF.

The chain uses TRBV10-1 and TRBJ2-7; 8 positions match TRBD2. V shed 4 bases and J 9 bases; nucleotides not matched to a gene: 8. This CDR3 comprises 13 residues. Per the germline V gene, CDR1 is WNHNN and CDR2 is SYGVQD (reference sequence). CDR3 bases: TGCGCCAGCAGTGCAAATCGGGAGGGCCGGCAGTACTTC. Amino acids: CASSANREGRQYF.

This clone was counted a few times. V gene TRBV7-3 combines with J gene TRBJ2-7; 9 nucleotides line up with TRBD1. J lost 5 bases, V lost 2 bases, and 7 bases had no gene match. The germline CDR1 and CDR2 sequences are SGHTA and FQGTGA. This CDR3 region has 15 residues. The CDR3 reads CASSLLPGTGNEQYF. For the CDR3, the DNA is TGTGCCAGCAGCTTACTTCCCGGGACAGGGAACGAGCAGTACTTC.

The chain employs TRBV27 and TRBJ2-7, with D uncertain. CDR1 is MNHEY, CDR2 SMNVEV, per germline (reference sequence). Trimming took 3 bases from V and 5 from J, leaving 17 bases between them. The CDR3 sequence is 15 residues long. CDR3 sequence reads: CASSLGRPVTHEQYF. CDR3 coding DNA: TGTGCCAGCAGTTTGGGCCGACCAGTAACCCACGAGCAGTACTTC.

CDR3 residues: CASSYPGQLINYGYTF. The CDR3 DNA reads as TGTGCCAGCAGTTACCCGGGACAACTTATAAACTATGGCTACACCTTC. This chain joins TRBV6-6 and TRBJ1-2; D is possibly TRBD1 (6 bases). This CDR3 comprises 16 residues. CDR1 is MNHNY and CDR2 is SVGAGI in the germline V gene (reference sequence). Trimming left V 2 bases short and J 2 bases short, with 15 bases between.

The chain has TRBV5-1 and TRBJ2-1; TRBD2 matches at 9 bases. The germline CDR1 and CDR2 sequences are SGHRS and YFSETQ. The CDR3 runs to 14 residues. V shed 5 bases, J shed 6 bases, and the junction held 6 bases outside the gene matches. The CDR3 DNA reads TGCGCCAGCAGTCTTAGCGGGAGCGGCAATGAGCAGTTCTTC. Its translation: CASSLSGSGNEQFF.

The CDR3 coding sequence is TGTGCCAGCAGCGTAGACGCCCTTGGACAGGCAAGCTCTGGAAACACCATATATTTT. It encodes CASSVDALGQASSGNTIYF. This chain links TRBV9 with TRBJ1-3; TRBD1 matches 7 bases. Unmatched junction bases numbered 12, after V lost 0 bases and J lost 0 bases. The CDR3 runs to 19 residues. CDR1 is SGDLS, CDR2 YYNGEE, per germline.

In nucleotides, the CDR3 is TGTGCCAGCAGCCGTGGGGGGCAGCGAGAACTCTCTGGAAACACCATATATTTT. It translates to CASSRGGQRELSGNTIYF. The chain recombines TRBV13 with TRBJ1-3; perhaps TRBD1 as D (6 bases). V lost 5 bases, J lost 0 bases, and 20 bases lay in between. The CDR3 has 18 amino acids. Germline assignment: CDR1 PRHDT and CDR2 FYEKMQ (reference sequence).

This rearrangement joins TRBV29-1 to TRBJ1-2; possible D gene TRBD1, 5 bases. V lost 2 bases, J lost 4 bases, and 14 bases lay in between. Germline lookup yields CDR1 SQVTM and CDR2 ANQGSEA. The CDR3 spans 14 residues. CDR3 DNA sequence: TGCAGCGTTGAAAAAAAGGGGTCGGTCTATGGCTACACCTTC. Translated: CSVEKKGSVYGYTF. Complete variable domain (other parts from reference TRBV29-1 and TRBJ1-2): SAVISQKPSRDICQRGTSLTIQCQVDSQVTMMFWYRQQPGQSLTLIATANQGSEATYESGFVIDKFPISRPNLTFSTLTVSNMSPEDSSIYLCSVEKKGSVYGYTFGSGTRLTVV.

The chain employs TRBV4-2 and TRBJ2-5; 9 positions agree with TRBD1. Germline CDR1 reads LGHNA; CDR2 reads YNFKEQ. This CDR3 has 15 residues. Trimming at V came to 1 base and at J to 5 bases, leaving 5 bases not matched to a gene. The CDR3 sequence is CASSQGTGARETQYF. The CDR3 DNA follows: TGTGCCAGCAGCCAAGGGACAGGGGCCCGGGAGACCCAGTACTTC.

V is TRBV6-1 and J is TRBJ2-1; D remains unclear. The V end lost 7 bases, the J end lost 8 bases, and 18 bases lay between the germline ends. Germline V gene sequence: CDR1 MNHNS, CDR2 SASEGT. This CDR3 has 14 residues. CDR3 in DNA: TGTGCCAGCATTCTCGGGTGGTCCTTGGATGAGCAGTTCTTC. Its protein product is CASILGWSLDEQFF.

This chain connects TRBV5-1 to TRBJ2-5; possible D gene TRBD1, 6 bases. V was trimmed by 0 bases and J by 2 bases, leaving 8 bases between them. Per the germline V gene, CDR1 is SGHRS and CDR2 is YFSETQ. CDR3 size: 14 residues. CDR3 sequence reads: CASSLVGGQETQYF. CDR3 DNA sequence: TGCGCCAGCAGCTTGGTAGGGGGACAAGAGACCCAGTACTTC.

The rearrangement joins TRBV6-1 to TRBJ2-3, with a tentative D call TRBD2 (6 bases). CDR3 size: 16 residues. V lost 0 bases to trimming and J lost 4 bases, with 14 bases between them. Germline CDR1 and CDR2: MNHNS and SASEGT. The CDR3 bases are TGTGCCAGCAGTGAAGCATTCGGGAGTCCCCCAGATACGCAGTATTTT. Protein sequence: CASSEAFGSPPDTQYF.

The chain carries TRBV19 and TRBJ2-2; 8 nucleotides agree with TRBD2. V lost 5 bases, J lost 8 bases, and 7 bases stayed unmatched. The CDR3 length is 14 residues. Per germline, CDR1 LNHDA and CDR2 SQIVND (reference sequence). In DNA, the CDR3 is TGTGCCAGTAGTGCCGGGAGGGCCCTGGGGGAGCTGTTTTTT. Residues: CASSAGRALGELFF.